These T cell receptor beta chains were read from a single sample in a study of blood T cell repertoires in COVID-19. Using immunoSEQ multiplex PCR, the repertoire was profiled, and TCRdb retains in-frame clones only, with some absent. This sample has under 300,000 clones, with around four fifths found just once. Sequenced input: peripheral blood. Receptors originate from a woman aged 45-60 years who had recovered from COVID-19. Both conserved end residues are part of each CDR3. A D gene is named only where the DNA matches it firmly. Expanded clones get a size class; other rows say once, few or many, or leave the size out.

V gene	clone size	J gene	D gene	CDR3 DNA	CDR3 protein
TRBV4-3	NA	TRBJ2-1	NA	TGCGCCAGCAGCCAAGAGTTCCGAGGGATTACCTACAATGAGCAGTTCTTC	CASSQEFRGITYNEQFF
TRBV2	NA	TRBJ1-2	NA	TGTGCCAGCAGTGAAGCGTGGCAAATTGTCGCAAAGGGCTACACCTTC	CASSEAWQIVAKGYTF
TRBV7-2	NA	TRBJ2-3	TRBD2	TGTGCCAGCAGCTCTAGCGGGACTATAGATACGCAGTATTTT	CASSSSGTIDTQYF
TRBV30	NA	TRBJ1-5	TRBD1	TGTGCCTGGAGTGTAGGTAGGACAGGGGGTTGGAGCAATCAGCCCCAGCATTTT	CAWSVGRTGGWSNQPQHF
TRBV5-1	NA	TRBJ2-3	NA	TGCGCCAGCAGCTTGGATACAGGAGCCCGGACCGGCACAGATACGCAGTATTTT	CASSLDTGARTGTDTQYF
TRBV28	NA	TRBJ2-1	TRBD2	TGTGCCAGCAGCGATCGCGGACTAGCGGGAAAGGAGCAGTTCTTC	CASSDRGLAGKEQFF
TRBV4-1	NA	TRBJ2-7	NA	TGCGCCAGCAGCCAAGTGGACAGACCCTCCTACGAGCAGTACTTC	CASSQVDRPSYEQYF
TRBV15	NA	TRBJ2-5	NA	TGTGCCACCAGCAGAGATCTAGTAACACAAGAGACCCAGTACTTC	CATSRDLVTQETQYF
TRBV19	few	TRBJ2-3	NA	TGTGCCAGTAGTATTTCTAGCCTAAGCACAGATACGCAGTATTTT	CASSISSLSTDTQYF
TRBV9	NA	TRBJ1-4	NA	TGTGCCAGCAGCGTTCAGGGCGCAACTAATGAAAAACTGTTTTTT	CASSVQGATNEKLFF
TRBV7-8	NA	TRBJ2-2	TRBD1	TGTGCCAGCAGCTGGGGACAGGGAGACGGGGAGCTGTTTTTT	CASSWGQGDGELFF
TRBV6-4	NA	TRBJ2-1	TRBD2	TGTGCCAGCCGACACGGACTAGCGGGGGGTGAGCAGTTCTTC	CASRHGLAGGEQFF
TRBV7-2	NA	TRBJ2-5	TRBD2	TGTGCCAGCAGCTTAGGAAAAATTAGTAGCGGGAGACAGGAGACCCAGTACTTC	CASSLGKISSGRQETQYF
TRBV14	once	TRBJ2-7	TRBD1	TGTGCCAGCAGCCAAAGACAGGGCCCCTACGAGCAGTACTTC	CASSQRQGPYEQYF
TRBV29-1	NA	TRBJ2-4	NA	TGCAGCGGCCCGACATCAGCCAAAAACATTCAGTACTTC	CSGPTSAKNIQYF
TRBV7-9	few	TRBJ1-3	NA	TGTGCCAGCAGCCCCGGCGGGGGAAGTGGAAACACCATATATTTT	CASSPGGGSGNTIYF
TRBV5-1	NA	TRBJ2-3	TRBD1	TGCGCCAGCAGCTTGAGGACAGGGAGCACAGATACGCAGTATTTT	CASSLRTGSTDTQYF
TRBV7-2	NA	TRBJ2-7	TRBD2	TGTGCCAGCAGCTTAGCCCCAGCGGGACTATCCTACGAGCAGTACTTC	CASSLAPAGLSYEQYF
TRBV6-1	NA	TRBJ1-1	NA	TGTGCCAGCAGTGAAGGCCCAGGGGCCTCCCGCCGCGCTTTCTTT	CASSEGPGASRRAFF
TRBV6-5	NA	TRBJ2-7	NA	TGTGCCAGCAGTTACTCGGGGGGACAGCTCTACGAGCAGTACTTC	CASSYSGGQLYEQYF
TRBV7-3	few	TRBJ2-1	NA	TGTGCCAGCAGCTCCGCCTACAATGAGCAGTTCTTC	CASSSAYNEQFF
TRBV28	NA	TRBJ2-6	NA	TGTGCCAGCAGTTGGGGGGCTGGGGCCAACGTCCTGACTTTC	CASSWGAGANVLTF
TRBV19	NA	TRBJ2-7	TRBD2	TGTGCCAGTAGTATAGAGCATGGCACTAGCGGGAACTACGAGCAGTACTTC	CASSIEHGTSGNYEQYF
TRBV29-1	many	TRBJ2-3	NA	TGCAGCGTTGTCGTTGACAGAAGCACAGATACGCAGTATTTT	CSVVVDRSTDTQYF
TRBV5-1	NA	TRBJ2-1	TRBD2	TGCGCCAGCAGCTTGACGACTAGCGGGCCCAATGAGCAGTTCTTC	CASSLTTSGPNEQFF
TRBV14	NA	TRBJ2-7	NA	TGTGCCAGCAGCCAATGGGGCTACGGGGGGCAAGCGTACTTC	CASSQWGYGGQAYF
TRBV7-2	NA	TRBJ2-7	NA	TGTGCCAGCAGCTTAACGCGGGACCCCATGTGGGAGCAGTACTTC	CASSLTRDPMWEQYF
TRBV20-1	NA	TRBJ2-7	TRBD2	TGCAGTGCTAGTAAGGCTAGCGGAAACTACGAGCAGTACTTC	CSASKASGNYEQYF
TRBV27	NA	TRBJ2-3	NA	TGTGCCAGCAGTTCTCAGGTTAACACAGATACGCAGTATTTT	CASSSQVNTDTQYF
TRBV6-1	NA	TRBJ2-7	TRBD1	TGTGCCAGCAGTGTAATCCCCCACAGGGGGCTTTCCTACGAGCAGTACTTC	CASSVIPHRGLSYEQYF
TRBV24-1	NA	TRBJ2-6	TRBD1	TGTGCCACCAGTGACCCACAGGGGCCTGGGGCCAACGTCCTGACTTTC	CATSDPQGPGANVLTF
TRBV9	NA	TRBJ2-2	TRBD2	TGTGCCAGCAGCGTCCCAAAGGCGGGGGGGCGAACCGGGGAGCTGTTTTTT	CASSVPKAGGRTGELFF
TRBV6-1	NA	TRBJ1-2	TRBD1	TGTGCCTCCGGACAGGACGCAAACTATGGCTACACCTTC	CASGQDANYGYTF
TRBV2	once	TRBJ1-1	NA	TGTGCCAGCAGTGATGGAGGGCTCACTGAAGCTTTCTTT	CASSDGGLTEAFF
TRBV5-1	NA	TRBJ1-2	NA	TGCGCCAGCAGCTTATCTGCAGCTAACTATGGCTACACCTTC	CASSLSAANYGYTF
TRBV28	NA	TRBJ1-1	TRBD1	TGTGCCAGCAGAACAGGGGATACTGAAGCTTTCTTT	CASRTGDTEAFF
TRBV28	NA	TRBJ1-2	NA	TGTGCCAGCAGTTCATCAGGGGCCGTATATGGCTACACCTTC	CASSSSGAVYGYTF
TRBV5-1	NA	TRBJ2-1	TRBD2	TGCGCCAGCAGCTTGGAGCGGGGATACAATGAGCAGTTCTTC	CASSLERGYNEQFF
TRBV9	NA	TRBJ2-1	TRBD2	TGTGCCAGCAACCAGCGGGGGGGCTCCTACAATGAGCAGTTCTTC	CASNQRGGSYNEQFF
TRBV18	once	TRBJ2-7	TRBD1	TGTGCCAGCTCACAGGGGGCGGCCGAAAGGGTGTACTTC	CASSQGAAERVYF
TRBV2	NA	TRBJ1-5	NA	TGTGCCAGCAGTTGGGACGGGGGAAGGAATCAGCCCCAGCATTTT	CASSWDGGRNQPQHF
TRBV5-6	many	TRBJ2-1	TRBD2	TGTGCCAGCAGCTTGACCCCCGGGACTAGCGTCCACAATGAGCAGTTCTTC	CASSLTPGTSVHNEQFF
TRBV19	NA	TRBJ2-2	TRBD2	TGTGCCAGTAGGATCACTAGCGGGAGGGCCGTAGCCGGGGAGCTGTTTTTT	CASRITSGRAVAGELFF
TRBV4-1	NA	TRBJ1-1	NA	TGCGCCAGCAGCCAAGGCAGGGGCCTCGGGGCTGAAGCTTTCTTT	CASSQGRGLGAEAFF
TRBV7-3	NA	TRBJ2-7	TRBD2	TGTGCCAGCAGCCCCTTAGCGGGAGCCCCCTACGAGCAGTACTTC	CASSPLAGAPYEQYF
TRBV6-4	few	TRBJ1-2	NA	TGTGCCAGCAGTCCATCGGGTCTTAACTATGGCTACACCTTC	CASSPSGLNYGYTF
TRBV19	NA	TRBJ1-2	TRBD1	TGTGCCAGTAGTACGGACAGGGGGTCGATCTATGGCTACACCTTC	CASSTDRGSIYGYTF
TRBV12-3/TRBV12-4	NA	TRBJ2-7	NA	TGTGCCAGCGGTTTTACATCCCCCTACGAGCAGTACTTC	CASGFTSPYEQYF
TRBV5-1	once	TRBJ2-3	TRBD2	TGCGCCAGCAGCTTGGCTAGCGGGAGAAGTACAGATACGCAGTATTTT	CASSLASGRSTDTQYF